Below, 8 T cell receptor beta chains from the same sample are listed, as sequenced in a study of identical twins. MiXCR was run by TCRdb on the 5' RACE reads, yielding one entry per CDR3 protein. The sample records 410,000 or so distinct CDR3 sequences, around 20% being singletons. Sequencing was done on a sample of naive T cells sorted from blood. These receptors all stem from a man aged 45-65 years in good health.

This clonotype was found a few times. The V call is TRBV5-1, the J call TRBJ2-1, with D perhaps matching TRBD2 (5 bases). CDR3 size: 16 residues. Germline lookup yields CDR1 SGHRS and CDR2 YFSETQ. V lost 0 bases to trimming and J lost 8 bases, with 18 bases between them. The CDR3 protein is CASSLAAGRDRDEQFF. In DNA, the CDR3 is TGCGCCAGCAGCTTGGCGGCAGGTCGGGATCGGGATGAGCAGTTCTTC.

In this sample, this clonotype turned up once. This chain connects TRBV7-2 to TRBJ2-3; D is unclear. The CDR3 runs 12 residues. Germline lookup yields CDR1 SGHTA and CDR2 FQGNSA. Trimming left V 6 bases short and J 4 bases short, with 8 bases between. This chain's CDR3 is CASSPGPDTQYF. CDR3 DNA: TGTGCCAGCAGTCCCGGGCCAGATACGCAGTATTTT.

This clonotype has only a few counts. The CDR3 nucleotides are TGTGCCAGCAGCTTTATCGGGACAGGGCCCTCCGAGACCCAGTACTTC. Residues: CASSFIGTGPSETQYF. The chain carries TRBV7-9 and TRBJ2-5, with 9 bases fitting TRBD1. The V and J ends lost 3 bases and 5 bases, in that order; junction bases with no gene match: 10. This CDR3 spans 16 amino acids. From germline, CDR1 is SEHNR and CDR2 FQNEAQ (reference sequence).

The V call is TRBV12-3 or TRBV12-4, the J call TRBJ2-7; no firm D call. This CDR3 has 12 residues. Trimming removed 1 base at V and 6 bases at J, with 7 bases between. The CDR3: CASSLGISEQYF. In DNA, the CDR3 is TGTGCCAGCAGTTTAGGGATTAGCGAGCAGTACTTC.

The rearrangement uses TRBV23-1 and TRBJ1-1; D perhaps matches TRBD1 (6 bases). TRBV23-1 is an open reading frame, and its role is uncertain. The CDR3 loop spans 13 amino acids. V lost 11 bases and J 0 bases, leaving 13 bases between the germline ends. In DNA form, the CDR3 reads TGCGCCCCCCCCGGACAGCTGAACACTGAAGCTTTCTTT. It yields the protein CAPPGQLNTEAFF.

The CDR3 DNA sequence: TGCGCCAGCAGCTTTGCGAGGGGGCGCTGGTCGGAATCCTACGAGCAGTACTTC. The encoded protein is CASSFARGRWSESYEQYF. This chain joins TRBV5-1 and TRBJ2-7; the match to TRBD1 covers 7 bases. The trim removed 2 bases at V and 1 base at J, leaving 15 bases unmatched. Per the germline V gene, CDR1 is SGHRS and CDR2 is YFSETQ. This CDR3 is built from 18 residues. Based on the CDR3 plus reference TRBV5-1 and TRBJ2-7, the full variable domain is KAGVTQTPRYLIKTRGQQVTLSCSPISGHRSVSWYQQTPGQGLQFLFEYFSETQRNKGNFPGRFSGRQFSNSRSEMNVSTLELGDSALYLCASSFARGRWSESYEQYFGPGTRLTVT.

This clonotype was detected a few times. The chain links TRBV5-1 to TRBJ2-1; maybe TRBD1 (5 bases). The V and J ends lost 0 bases and 3 bases respectively, with 13 bases between them. From germline, CDR1 is SGHRS and CDR2 YFSETQ. The CDR3 spans 16 residues. The CDR3 DNA follows: TGCGCCAGCAGCTTGGGCGACAGCATGGACTACAATGAGCAGTTCTTC. Translating it yields CASSLGDSMDYNEQFF. The entire variable domain, with the rest obtained from reference TRBV5-1 and TRBJ2-1, is as follows: KAGVTQTPRYLIKTRGQQVTLSCSPISGHRSVSWYQQTPGQGLQFLFEYFSETQRNKGNFPGRFSGRQFSNSRSEMNVSTLELGDSALYLCASSLGDSMDYNEQFFGPGTRLTVL.

This clonotype was counted only a few times. The V call is TRBV9, the J call TRBJ2-7; D is undetermined. From germline, CDR1 is SGDLS and CDR2 YYNGEE. This CDR3 is 14 amino acids long. Trimming shortened V by 4 bases and J by 2 bases, and 13 bases separated the two germline ends. The CDR3 protein is CASSPGGLPYEQYF. CDR3 in DNA: TGTGCCAGCAGCCCAGGTGGCCTCCCCTACGAGCAGTACTTC.